These 8 T cell receptor beta chains originate from one sample sequenced in a study of technical replicates of blood from a few donors. Method: immunoSEQ multiplex PCR; TCRdb's copy keeps in-frame clones and lacks some. The data contain 45,000 to 55,000 clones, 94% of them singletons. Sequenced sample: T cells isolated from PBMCs. The receptors derive from a human donor in good health.

This chain joins TRBV28 and TRBJ1-1, with D unclear. The CDR3 is 14 amino acids. Trimming stripped 4 bases from V and 1 base from J, with 10 bases between. Germline CDR1 and CDR2: MDHEN and SYDVKM. The CDR3 loop reads CASSSGLGNTEAFF. CDR3 DNA: TGTGCCAGCAGTTCGGGGTTGGGGAACACTGAAGCTTTCTTT.

This chain links TRBV5-4 with TRBJ1-4; no reliable D call. Trimming left V 4 bases short and J 7 bases short, with 20 bases between. In germline, CDR1 is SGHNT, CDR2 YYREEE (reference sequence). The CDR3 has 16 residues. The CDR3 loop is CASSNRNSQVGEKLFF. CDR3 sequence (DNA): TGTGCCAGCAGCAATAGAAACAGTCAAGTTGGTGAAAAACTGTTTTTT.

The V and J genes are TRBV5-1 and TRBJ1-6; D is perhaps TRBD1 (6 bases). Between the trimmed V and J ends, which lost 3 bases and 9 bases, there was a span of 19 bases. This CDR3 is 16 amino acids long. Germline assignment: CDR1 SGHRS and CDR2 YFSETQ. The CDR3 region has the DNA TGCGCCAGCAGCTGGGCCCTTCCAGGGGACGGTTCACCCCTCCACTTT. Its translation: CASSWALPGDGSPLHF.

The V and J genes are TRBV10-3 and TRBJ2-1, with D perhaps matching TRBD1 (5 bases). This CDR3 contains 12 residues. V was cut by 3 bases and J by 6 bases, with 6 bases left in between. Germline V gene sequence: CDR1 ENHRY, CDR2 SYGVKD. CDR3 in DNA: TGTGCCATCAGTGACAGGGTCAATGAGCAGTTCTTC. Protein sequence: CAISDRVNEQFF.

The chain recombines TRBV11-2 with TRBJ2-3; 10 bases match TRBD1. The CDR3 loop spans 14 amino acids. In germline, CDR1 is SGHAT, CDR2 FQNNGV. V lost 6 bases and J lost 5; bases outside the gene matches: 5. The CDR3 is CASRDRGKVDTQYF. In nucleotides, the CDR3 is TGTGCCAGCAGGGACAGGGGGAAGGTAGATACGCAGTATTTT. Using reference TRBV11-2 and TRBJ2-3 for the parts outside the CDR3, the full variable domain is EAGVAQSPRYKIIEKRQSVAFWCNPISGHATLYWYQQILGQGPKLLIQFQNNGVVDDSQLPKDRFSAERLKGVDSTLKIQPAKLEDSAVYLCASRDRGKVDTQYFGPGTRLTVL.

The CDR3 loop is CASSSPQQGLDGYTF. The CDR3 region has the DNA TGTGCCAGCAGTTCTCCTCAACAGGGATTAGACGGCTACACCTTC. The chain recombines TRBV28 with TRBJ1-2; TRBD1 is a possible D gene (6 bases). V was pared by 4 bases and J by 8 bases, with 20 bases between. Germline V gene lookup returns CDR1 MDHEN and CDR2 SYDVKM. There are 15 residues in the CDR3.

The genes are TRBV5-1 and TRBJ2-7; 8 nucleotides agree with TRBD2. The CDR3 runs 14 residues. CDR1 is SGHRS and CDR2 is YFSETQ in the germline V gene. The V segment lost 5 bases and the J segment 2 bases; nucleotides outside the gene matches: 6. The CDR3 bases are TGCGCCAGCAGTGGCGGAGCGGGGGCCTACGAGCAGTACTTC. It yields the protein CASSGGAGAYEQYF.

This rearrangement joins TRBV9 to TRBJ2-1; no definite D call. Trimming left V 1 base short and J 7 bases short, with 12 bases between. Per the germline V gene, CDR1 is SGDLS and CDR2 is YYNGEE. The CDR3 sequence is 14 residues long. The chain's CDR3 is CASSVFHLPNEQFF. The CDR3, as DNA: TGTGCCAGCAGCGTATTCCACTTACCTAATGAGCAGTTCTTC.